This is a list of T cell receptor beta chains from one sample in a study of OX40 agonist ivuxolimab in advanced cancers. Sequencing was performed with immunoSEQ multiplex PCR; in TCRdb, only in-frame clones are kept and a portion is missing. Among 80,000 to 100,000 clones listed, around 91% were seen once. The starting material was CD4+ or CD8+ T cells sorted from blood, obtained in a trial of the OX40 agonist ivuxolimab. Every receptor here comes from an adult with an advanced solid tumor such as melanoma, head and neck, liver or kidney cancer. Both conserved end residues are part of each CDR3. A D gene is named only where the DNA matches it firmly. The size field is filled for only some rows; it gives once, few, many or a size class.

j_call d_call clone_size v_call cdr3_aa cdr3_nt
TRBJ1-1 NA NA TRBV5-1 CASSTDRTNTEAFF TGCGCCAGCAGTACGGACAGAACGAACACTGAAGCTTTCTTT
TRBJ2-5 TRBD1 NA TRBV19 CASGDRAQETQYF TGTGCCAGCGGGGACAGGGCCCAAGAGACCCAGTACTTC
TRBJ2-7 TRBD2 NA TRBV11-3 CASSLLVLAGVEQYF TGTGCCAGCAGCTTATTGGTACTAGCGGGAGTCGAGCAGTACTTC
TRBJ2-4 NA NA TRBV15 CATSEIAKNIQYF TGTGCCACCAGCGAGATAGCCAAAAACATTCAGTACTTC
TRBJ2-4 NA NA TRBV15 CATSRDTSFENIQYF TGTGCCACCAGCAGAGATACATCCTTTGAAAACATTCAGTACTTC
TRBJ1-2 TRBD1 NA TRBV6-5 CASSSGQVYGYTF TGTGCCAGCAGTTCTGGACAGGTTTATGGCTACACCTTC
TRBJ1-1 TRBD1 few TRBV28 CAITGDWALGTEAFF TGTGCCATTACAGGGGACTGGGCTCTAGGCACTGAAGCTTTCTTT
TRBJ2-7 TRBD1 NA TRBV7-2 CASSPRDRHYEQYF TGTGCCAGCAGCCCCCGGGACAGACACTACGAGCAGTACTTC
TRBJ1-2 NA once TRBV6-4 CASRRRIDRAKSYGYTF TGTGCCAGCAGGAGAAGAATCGACAGAGCAAAATCCTATGGCTACACCTTC
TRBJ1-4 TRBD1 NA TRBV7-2 CASSSGQSYEKLFF TGTGCCAGCAGCTCGGGACAGTCCTATGAAAAACTGTTTTTT
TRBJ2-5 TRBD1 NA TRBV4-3 CASSQDIVGPGQGETQYF TGCGCCAGCAGCCAAGATATCGTCGGTCCGGGACAGGGAGAGACCCAGTACTTC
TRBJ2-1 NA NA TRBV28 CASSLQGSKIF TGTGCCAGCAGTTTACAAGGGAGTAAGATCTTC
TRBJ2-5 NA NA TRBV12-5 CASPAPDEGTQYF TGTGCTAGCCCTGCCCCTGACGAAGGAACCCAGTACTTC
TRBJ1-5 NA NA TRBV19 CASSGSGGQPNSNQPQHF TGTGCCAGTAGCGGATCGGGGGGGCAGCCAAATAGCAATCAGCCCCAGCATTTT
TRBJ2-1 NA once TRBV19 CASTINDRLGYEQFF TGTGCCAGTACTATTAACGACCGTCTTGGCTATGAGCAGTTCTTC
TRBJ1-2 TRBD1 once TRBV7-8 CASSFTRDRDGYTF TGTGCCAGCAGCTTTACCCGGGACAGGGACGGCTACACCTTC
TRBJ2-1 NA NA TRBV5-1 CASSLKRGRDNEQFF TGCGCCAGCAGCTTGAAGAGGGGCAGAGATAATGAGCAGTTCTTC
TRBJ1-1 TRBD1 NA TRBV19 CASSIGAGQGGEAFF TGTGCCAGTAGTATAGGGGCGGGACAGGGAGGCGAAGCTTTCTTT
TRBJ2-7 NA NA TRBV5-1 CASSFLTAYEQYF TGCGCCAGCAGCTTTCTTACTGCCTACGAGCAGTACTTC
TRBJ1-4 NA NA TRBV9 CASSAGQKTNEKLFF TGTGCCAGCAGCGCCGGACAGAAAACTAATGAAAAACTGTTTTTT
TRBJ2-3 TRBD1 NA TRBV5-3 CARSLAPGGSTDTQYF TGTGCCAGAAGCTTGGCGCCAGGGGGTAGCACAGATACGCAGTATTTT
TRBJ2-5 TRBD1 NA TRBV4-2 CASSQGVQGQETQYF TGTGCCAGCAGTCAGGGGGTCCAGGGGCAAGAGACCCAGTACTTC
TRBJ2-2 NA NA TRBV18 CASSPTGTNTGELFF TGTGCCAGCTCACCGACCGGGACGAACACCGGGGAGCTGTTTTTT
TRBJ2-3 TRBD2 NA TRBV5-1 CASSWGLAGVSTDTQYF TGCGCCAGCAGCTGGGGACTAGCGGGAGTCAGCACAGATACGCAGTATTTT
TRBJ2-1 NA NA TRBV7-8 CASSLDRYGTEQFF TGTGCCAGCAGCTTAGACAGATACGGGACAGAGCAGTTCTTC
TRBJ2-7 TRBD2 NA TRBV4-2 CASSQATSGSSYEQYF TGTGCCAGCAGCCAGGCCACTAGCGGGAGCTCCTACGAGCAGTACTTC
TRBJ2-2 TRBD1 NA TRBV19 CASNGQGYTGELFF TGTGCCAGTAATGGACAGGGCTACACCGGGGAGCTGTTTTTT
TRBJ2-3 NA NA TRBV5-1 CASSLGSISVSTDTQYF TGCGCCAGCAGCTTGGGGTCAATTAGCGTAAGCACAGATACGCAGTATTTT
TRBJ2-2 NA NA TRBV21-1 CASSKKTQGGTGELFF TGTGCCAGCAGCAAAAAGACTCAAGGGGGCACCGGGGAGCTGTTTTTT
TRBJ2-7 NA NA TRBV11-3 CASSLDGKGYEQYF TGTGCCAGCAGCTTAGATGGCAAGGGCTACGAGCAGTACTTC
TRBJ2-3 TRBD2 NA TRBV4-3 CASSQAQLAGGVTDTQYF TGCGCCAGCAGCCAAGCCCAACTAGCGGGAGGGGTCACAGATACGCAGTATTTT
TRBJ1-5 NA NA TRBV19 CASNRDGNQPQHF TGTGCCAGTAATAGGGATGGCAATCAGCCCCAGCATTTT
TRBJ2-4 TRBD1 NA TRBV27 CASSFRLPGGKNIQYF TGTGCCAGCAGTTTCCGTTTGCCAGGGGGAAAAAACATTCAGTACTTC
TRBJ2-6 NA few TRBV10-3 CAISDHRVPNSGANVLTF TGTGCCATCAGTGACCACAGGGTACCGAACTCTGGGGCCAACGTCCTGACTTTC
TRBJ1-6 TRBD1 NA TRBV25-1 CASTPMTGRNSPLHF TGTGCCAGCACTCCCATGACAGGGAGGAATTCACCCCTCCACTTT
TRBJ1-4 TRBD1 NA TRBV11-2 CASSLNRGREKLFF TGTGCCAGCAGCTTGAACAGGGGACGCGAAAAACTGTTTTTT
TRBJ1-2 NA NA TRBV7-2 CASSWNSGLGDGYTF TGTGCCAGCAGCTGGAACTCAGGGTTGGGGGATGGCTACACCTTC
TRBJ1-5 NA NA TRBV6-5 CASSYSLGSNQPQHF TGTGCCAGCAGTTACTCCTTGGGCAGCAATCAGCCCCAGCATTTT
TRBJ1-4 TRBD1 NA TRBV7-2 CASSRDRGGGEKLFF TGTGCCAGCAGCCGCGACAGGGGTGGGGGTGAAAAACTGTTTTTT
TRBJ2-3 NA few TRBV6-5 CASSPGWGPQYF TGTGCCAGCAGCCCGGGATGGGGCCCGCAGTATTTT
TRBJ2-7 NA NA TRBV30 CAWSTQGYEQYF TGTGCCTGGAGTACCCAGGGGTACGAGCAGTACTTC
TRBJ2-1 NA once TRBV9 CASSVDGASYNEQFF TGTGCCAGCAGCGTAGACGGGGCCTCCTACAATGAGCAGTTCTTC
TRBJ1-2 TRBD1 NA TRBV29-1 CSVDMGQSYGYTF TGCAGCGTTGACATGGGACAGTCCTATGGCTACACCTTC
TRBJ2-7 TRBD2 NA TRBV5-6 CASQPGGTYEQYF TGTGCCAGCCAACCGGGGGGGACCTACGAGCAGTACTTC
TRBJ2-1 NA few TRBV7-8 CASSFPGASYNEQFF TGTGCCAGCAGCTTTCCAGGGGCCTCCTACAATGAGCAGTTCTTC
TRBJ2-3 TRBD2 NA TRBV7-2 CASSSPSGGTTDTQYF TGTGCCAGCAGTTCTCCTAGCGGGGGAACCACAGATACGCAGTATTTT
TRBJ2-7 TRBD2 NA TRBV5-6 CASRRLAGTYEQYF TGTGCCAGCAGACGACTAGCGGGGACCTACGAGCAGTACTTC
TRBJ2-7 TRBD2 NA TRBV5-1 CASTTGLDYEQYF TGCGCCAGCACGACGGGACTAGACTACGAGCAGTACTTC
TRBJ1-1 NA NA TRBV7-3 CASSFRMGRGNTEAFF TGTGCCAGCAGTTTTCGCATGGGACGGGGGAACACTGAAGCTTTCTTT
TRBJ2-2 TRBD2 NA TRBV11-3 CASSPRTSGSAGELFF TGTGCCAGCAGCCCGAGGACTAGCGGGAGTGCCGGGGAGCTGTTTTTT
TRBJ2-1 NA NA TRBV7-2 CASSLQALEQFF TGTGCCAGCAGCTTACAAGCTCTTGAGCAGTTCTTC
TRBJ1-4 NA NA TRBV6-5 CASSYSHSTTNEKLFF TGTGCCAGCAGTTACTCGCATTCTACAACTAATGAAAAACTGTTTTTT
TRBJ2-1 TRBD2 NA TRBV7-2 CASSLIPRASGFYNEQFF TGTGCCAGCAGCTTAATCCCCCGGGCTAGCGGGTTCTACAATGAGCAGTTCTTC
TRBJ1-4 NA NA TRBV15 CATSREGPPGEKLFF TGTGCCACCAGCAGGGAGGGACCGCCTGGTGAAAAACTGTTTTTT
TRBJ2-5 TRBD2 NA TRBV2 CASSETSGREETQYF TGTGCCAGCAGTGAAACTAGCGGGAGGGAAGAGACCCAGTACTTC
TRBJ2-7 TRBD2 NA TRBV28 CASSFPASGTEEQYF TGTGCCAGCAGTTTTCCGGCTAGCGGGACGGAAGAGCAGTACTTC
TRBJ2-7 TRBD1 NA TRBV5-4 CASSPGGTGLSYEQYF TGTGCCAGCAGCCCCGGAGGGACAGGATTGTCCTACGAGCAGTACTTC
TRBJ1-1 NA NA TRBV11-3 CASSLSNYMNTEAFF TGTGCCAGCAGCTTATCCAACTACATGAACACTGAAGCTTTCTTT
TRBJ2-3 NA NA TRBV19 CASRTEASTDTQYF TGTGCCAGTAGGACAGAGGCTAGCACAGATACGCAGTATTTT